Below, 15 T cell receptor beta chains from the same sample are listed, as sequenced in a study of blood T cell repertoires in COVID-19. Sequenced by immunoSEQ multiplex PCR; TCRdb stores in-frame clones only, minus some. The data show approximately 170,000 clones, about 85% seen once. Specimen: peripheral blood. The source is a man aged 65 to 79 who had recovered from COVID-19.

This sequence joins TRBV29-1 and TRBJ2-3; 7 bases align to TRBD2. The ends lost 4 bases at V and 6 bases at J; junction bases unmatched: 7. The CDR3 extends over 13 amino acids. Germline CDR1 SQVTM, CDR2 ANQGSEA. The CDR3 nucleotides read TGCAGCGTTGGAGGACTAGGATGGGATACGCAGTATTTT. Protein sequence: CSVGGLGWDTQYF.

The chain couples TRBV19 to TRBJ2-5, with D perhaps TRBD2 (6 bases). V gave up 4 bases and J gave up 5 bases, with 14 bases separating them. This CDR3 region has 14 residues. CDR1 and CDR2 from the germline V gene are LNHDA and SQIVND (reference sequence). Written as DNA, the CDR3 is TGTGCCAGTAGTAGTCGGAGGGCTTGGGAGACCCAGTACTTC. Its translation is CASSSRRAWETQYF.

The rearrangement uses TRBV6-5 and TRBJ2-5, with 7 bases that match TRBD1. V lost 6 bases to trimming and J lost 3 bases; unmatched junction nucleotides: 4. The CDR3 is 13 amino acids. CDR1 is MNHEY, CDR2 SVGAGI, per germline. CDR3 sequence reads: CASSWDSKETQYF. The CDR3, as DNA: TGTGCCAGCAGCTGGGACAGCAAAGAGACCCAGTACTTC.

The CDR3 DNA follows: TGTGCCAGCTCACCCGACAGTGTGCTCCAGCATTTT. Protein sequence: CASSPDSVLQHF. V usage is TRBV18 and J usage is TRBJ1-5, with D tentatively TRBD1 (5 bases). This CDR3 is 12 amino acids long. The V end lost 3 bases, the J end lost 12 bases, and 12 bases lay between the germline ends. In germline, CDR1 is KGHSH, CDR2 LQKENI.

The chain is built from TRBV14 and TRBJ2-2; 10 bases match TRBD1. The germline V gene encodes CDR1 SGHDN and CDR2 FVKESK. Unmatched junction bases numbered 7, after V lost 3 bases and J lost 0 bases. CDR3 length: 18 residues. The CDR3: CASSQFKTGGANTGELFF. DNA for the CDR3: TGTGCCAGCAGCCAGTTCAAGACAGGGGGCGCGAACACCGGGGAGCTGTTTTTT.

The CDR3 DNA reads TGTGCCAGCAGCTCGACTGGGACAGGAAATCAGCCCCAGCATTTT. As protein: CASSSTGTGNQPQHF. The V and J genes are TRBV5-8 and TRBJ1-5; 8 bases align to TRBD1. The CDR3 sequence is 15 residues long. CDR1 SGHTS and CDR2 YDEGEE come from the germline V gene. J was trimmed by 4 bases and V by 3 bases; bases with no gene match: 6.

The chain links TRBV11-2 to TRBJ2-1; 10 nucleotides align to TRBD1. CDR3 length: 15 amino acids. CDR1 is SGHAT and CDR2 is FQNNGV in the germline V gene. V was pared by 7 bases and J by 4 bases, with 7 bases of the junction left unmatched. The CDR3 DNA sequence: TGTGCCAGCACCTCCGGGACAGGGGCATACAATGAGCAGTTCTTC. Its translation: CASTSGTGAYNEQFF.

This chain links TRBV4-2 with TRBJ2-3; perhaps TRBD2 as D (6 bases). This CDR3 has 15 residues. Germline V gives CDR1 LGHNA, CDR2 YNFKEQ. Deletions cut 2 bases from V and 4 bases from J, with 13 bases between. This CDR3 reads CASSQFSSVPDTQYF. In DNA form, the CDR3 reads TGTGCCAGCAGCCAATTTTCTAGCGTGCCAGATACGCAGTATTTT.

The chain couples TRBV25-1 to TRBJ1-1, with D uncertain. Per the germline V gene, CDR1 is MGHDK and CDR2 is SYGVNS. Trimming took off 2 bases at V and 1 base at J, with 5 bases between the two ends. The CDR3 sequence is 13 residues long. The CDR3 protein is CASSESQNTEAFF. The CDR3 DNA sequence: TGTGCCAGCAGTGAAAGCCAGAACACTGAAGCTTTCTTT.

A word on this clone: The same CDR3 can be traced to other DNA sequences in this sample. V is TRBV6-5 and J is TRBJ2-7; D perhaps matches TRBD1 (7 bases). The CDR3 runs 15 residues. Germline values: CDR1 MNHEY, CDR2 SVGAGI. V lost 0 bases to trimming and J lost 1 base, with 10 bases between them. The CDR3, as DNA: TGTGCCAGCAGTTACTCGCCAGGGGGGTCCTACGAGCAGTACTTC. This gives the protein CASSYSPGGSYEQYF.

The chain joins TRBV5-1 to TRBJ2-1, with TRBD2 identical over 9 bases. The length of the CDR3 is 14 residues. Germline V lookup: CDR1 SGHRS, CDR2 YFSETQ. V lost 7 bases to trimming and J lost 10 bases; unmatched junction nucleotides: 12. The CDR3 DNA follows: TGCGCCAGCTCATCAATGGCGGGAGGGCCCGAGCAGTTCTTC. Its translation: CASSSMAGGPEQFF.

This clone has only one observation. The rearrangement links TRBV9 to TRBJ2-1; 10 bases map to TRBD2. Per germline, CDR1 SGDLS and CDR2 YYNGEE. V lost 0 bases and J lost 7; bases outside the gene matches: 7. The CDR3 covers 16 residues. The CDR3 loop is CASSVGGAGGANEQFF. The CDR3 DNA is TGTGCCAGCAGCGTAGGGGGAGCGGGAGGGGCGAATGAGCAGTTCTTC.

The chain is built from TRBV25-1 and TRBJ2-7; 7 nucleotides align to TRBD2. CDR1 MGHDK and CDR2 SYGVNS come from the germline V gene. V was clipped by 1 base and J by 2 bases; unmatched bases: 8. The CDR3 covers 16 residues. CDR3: CASSESGGREPYEQYF. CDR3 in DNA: TGTGCCAGCAGTGAATCAGGCGGGCGGGAGCCCTACGAGCAGTACTTC.

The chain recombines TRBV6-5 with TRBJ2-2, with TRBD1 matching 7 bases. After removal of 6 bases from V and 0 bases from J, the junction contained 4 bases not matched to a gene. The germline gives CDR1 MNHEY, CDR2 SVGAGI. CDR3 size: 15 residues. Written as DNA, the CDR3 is TGTGCCAGCAGATCCGGGACAGCGAACACCGGGGAGCTGTTTTTT. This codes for CASRSGTANTGELFF.

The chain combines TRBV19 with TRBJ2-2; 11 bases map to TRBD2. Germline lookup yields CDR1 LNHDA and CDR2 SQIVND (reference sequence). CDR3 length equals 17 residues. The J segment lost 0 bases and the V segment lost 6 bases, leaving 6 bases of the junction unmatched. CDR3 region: CASSEGLAEPNTGELFF. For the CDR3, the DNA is TGTGCCAGTAGCGAGGGACTAGCGGAACCGAACACCGGGGAGCTGTTTTTT.